This T cell receptor beta chain was identified in a study of CD8 T cells in Susac syndrome (dated by TCRdb to about 2019). About the investigation overall: Repertoire sequencing was used to test whether CD8+ T cell activation and differentiation in Susac syndrome was antigen driven. The study compared CD8+ T cell repertoire clonality among 12 healthy donors, around 14 Susac syndrome patients and about 16 multiple sclerosis patients. Findings and caveats that apply to the study as a whole: The number of individuals in the TCR sequencing and HLA analysis was recognized as being relatively small.

For CDR1 and CDR2, the germline V gene lists SGHDN and FVKESK. The germline ends are 17 bases apart after V is trimmed by 4 bases and J by 9 bases. The CDR3 runs 14 residues from the cysteine to the phenylalanine. Only the CDR3 portion is preserved as DNA: 42 bases, with reading frame beginning at the first base. High-throughput TCR beta sequencing profiled peripheral blood CD8+ and CD4+ T cells from healthy donors, Susac syndrome patients and multiple sclerosis patients. Treatment-naive patients with stable or active relapsing-remitting disease fulfilling revised McDonald criteria were used as multiple sclerosis controls. Bulk CD8+ and CD4+ T cells were purified by magnetic negative isolation, while CD8+ TEMRA cells were enriched using FACS. Blood was drawn into EDTA tubes, processed within 24 hours, and PBMCs were isolated by density gradient centrifugation. PBMCs intended for TCR sequencing were frozen in liquid nitrogen and were later thawed in a 37 degrees C water bath. Purity of sorted or isolated CD4+, CD8+ and CD8+ TEMRA cells was at least 90%.

Regarding this clonotype: The clone's antigen remains unknown. No base-level quality is on record; no much larger clone is a single base apart.

RNA was extracted using the RNeasy kit, and about 0.5 to 1 ug of the RNA was reverse transcribed with random hexamers. The immunoSEQ multiplex PCR assay, which covers 54 Vbeta and 13 Jbeta segments, was used to amplify TCR beta CDR3 regions. To correct PCR amplification bias, a synthetic template baseline was used for both primer optimization and computational correction. In the authors' own workflow: Reads were assigned to V, D and J genes according to IMGT and analyzed in immunoSEQ Analyzer, with only productive sequences retained. To calculate clonality, Shannon entropy was normalized by log2 of the number of productive unique sequences and then subtracted from one. For each patient and control, public and private clones were evaluated among the 100 most prevalent clones. Clones were defined as Susac-specific when absent from the healthy and MS cohorts, from some 1,100 published viral clones and from other ImmuneACCESS disease sequences. Using fastp at Q25 and MiXCR, TCRdb reprocessed the public reads and kept productive beta chains. Duplicate CDR3 protein sequences are folded into a single record with the most common DNA and genes. TCRdb's processing, not the authors' own work, is the source of the V and J calls. Present in this sample are under 150,000 distinct CDR3 sequences, roughly 80% of which were seen just once. The ten largest clonotypes hold roughly 0.5% of the sample.

The sample taken for sequencing was CD8+ T cells from PBMCs. The sequence came from a human donor with multiple sclerosis. The chain uses TRBV14 and TRBJ2-3, with a tentative D gene TRBD2 over 6 matching bases. The sequenced DNA: TGTGCCAGCAGCCTGGTTGGGGGGACGCGCACGCAGTATTTT. Its coded protein is CASSLVGGTRTQYF. Reference TRBV14 and TRBJ2-3 proteins supply the regions before and after the CDR3; the full variable domain is: EAGVTQFPSHSVIEKGQTVTLRCDPISGHDNLYWYRRVMGKEIKFLLHFVKESKQDESGMPNNRFLAERTGGTYSTLKVQPAELEDSGVYFCASSLVGGTRTQYFGPGTRLTVL.